This TCR beta chain was obtained from a study of cytotoxic CD8 clonotypes in ibrutinib-treated CLL. The wider study: The average sample held roughly 250,000 productive templates and almost 95,000 productive rearrangements. Study results and limitations: Clonality went higher at ibrutinib response and then dropped back toward baseline at progression.

The CDR3 extends over 14 amino acids. Deletions cut 0 bases from V and 0 bases from J, with 6 bases between. The germline V gene has CDR1 MNHNY and CDR2 SVGAGI (reference sequence). As regards this clone: Its antigen is unknown.

The planned depth of sequencing spanned 1 in 200,000 to 1 in 1 million T cells. The table came from immunoSEQ multiplex PCR; TCRdb's copy has only in-frame clones and leaves some out. The table records under 200,000 clones, more than 75% of them present only once. This sequence originates from a human donor with chronic lymphocytic leukemia. Sequenced material: PBMCs, taken after 12 months of ibrutinib treatment. The rearrangement links TRBV6-6 to TRBJ2-7; the D is unclear. As DNA, the CDR3 is TGTGCCAGCAGTTACTCGAGCCCCTCCTACGAGCAGTACTTC. Its translation: CASSYSSPSYEQYF.